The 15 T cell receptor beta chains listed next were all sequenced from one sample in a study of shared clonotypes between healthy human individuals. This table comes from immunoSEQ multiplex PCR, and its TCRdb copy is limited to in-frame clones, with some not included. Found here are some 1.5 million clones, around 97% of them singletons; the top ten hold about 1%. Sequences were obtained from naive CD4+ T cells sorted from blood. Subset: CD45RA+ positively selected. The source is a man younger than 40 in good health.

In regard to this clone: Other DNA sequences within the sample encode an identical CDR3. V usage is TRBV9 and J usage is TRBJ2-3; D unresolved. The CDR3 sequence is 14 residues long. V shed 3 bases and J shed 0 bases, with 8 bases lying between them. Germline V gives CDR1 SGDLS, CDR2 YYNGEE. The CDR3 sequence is CASSETPSTDTQYF. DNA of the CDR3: TGTGCCAGCAGCGAGACTCCTAGCACAGATACGCAGTATTTT.

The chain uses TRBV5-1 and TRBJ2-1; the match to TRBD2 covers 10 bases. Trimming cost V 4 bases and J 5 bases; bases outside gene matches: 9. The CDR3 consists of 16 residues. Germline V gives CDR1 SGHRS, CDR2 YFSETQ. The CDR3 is CASSQSGTSANNEQFF. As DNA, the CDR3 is TGCGCCAGCAGCCAGTCCGGGACTAGCGCTAACAATGAGCAGTTCTTC.

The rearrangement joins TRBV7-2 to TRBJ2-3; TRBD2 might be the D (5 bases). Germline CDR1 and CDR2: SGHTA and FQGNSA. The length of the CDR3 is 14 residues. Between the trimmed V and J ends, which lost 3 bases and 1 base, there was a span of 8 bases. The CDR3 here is CASSLDWGTDTQYF. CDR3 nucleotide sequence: TGTGCCAGCAGCTTGGACTGGGGCACAGATACGCAGTATTTT.

Here the CDR3 DNA reads TGCGCCAGCAGCCAAGTTGGGGGATCGAACAATGAGCAGTTCTTC. Encoded protein: CASSQVGGSNNEQFF. This chain uses TRBV4-1 with TRBJ2-1; D tentatively reads TRBD1 or TRBD2 (5 bases each). V lost 1 base and J lost 5, with 12 bases in between. The CDR3 totals 15 residues. Germline CDR1 reads MGHRA; CDR2 reads YSYEKL.

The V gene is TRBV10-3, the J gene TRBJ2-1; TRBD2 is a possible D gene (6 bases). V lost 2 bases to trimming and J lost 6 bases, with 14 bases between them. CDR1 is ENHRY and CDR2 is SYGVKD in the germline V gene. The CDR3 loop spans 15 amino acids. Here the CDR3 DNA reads TGTGCCATCAGTGAGGGGCTAGCGTTGGTCAATGAGCAGTTCTTC. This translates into CAISEGLALVNEQFF.

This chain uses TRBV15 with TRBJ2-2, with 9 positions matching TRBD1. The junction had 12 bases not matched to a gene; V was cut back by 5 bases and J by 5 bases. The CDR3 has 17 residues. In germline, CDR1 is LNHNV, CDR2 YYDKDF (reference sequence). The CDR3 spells CATSDSGGQGDTGELFF. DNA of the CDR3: TGTGCCACCAGCGATTCCGGGGGACAGGGTGATACCGGGGAGCTGTTTTTT.

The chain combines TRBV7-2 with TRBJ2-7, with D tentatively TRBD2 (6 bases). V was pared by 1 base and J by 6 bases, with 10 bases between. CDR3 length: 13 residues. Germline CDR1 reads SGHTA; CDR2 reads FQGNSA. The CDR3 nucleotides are TGTGCCAGCAGCTTAGGGGGGGAGAGCGAGCAGTACTTC. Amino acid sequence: CASSLGGESEQYF.

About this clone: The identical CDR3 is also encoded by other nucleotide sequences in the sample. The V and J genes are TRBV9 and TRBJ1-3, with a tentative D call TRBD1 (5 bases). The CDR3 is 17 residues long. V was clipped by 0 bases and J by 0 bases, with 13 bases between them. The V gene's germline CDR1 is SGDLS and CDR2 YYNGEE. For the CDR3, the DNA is TGTGCCAGCAGCGTAGTAGGTACGGGACTCTCTGGAAACACCATATATTTT. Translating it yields CASSVVGTGLSGNTIYF.

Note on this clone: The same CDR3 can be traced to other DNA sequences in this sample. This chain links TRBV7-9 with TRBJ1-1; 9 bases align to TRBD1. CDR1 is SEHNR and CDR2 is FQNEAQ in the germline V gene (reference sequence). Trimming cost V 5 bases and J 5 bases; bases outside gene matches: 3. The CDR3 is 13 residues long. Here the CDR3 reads CASSLGQGTEAFF. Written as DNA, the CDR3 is TGTGCCAGCAGCCTCGGACAGGGGACTGAAGCTTTCTTT.

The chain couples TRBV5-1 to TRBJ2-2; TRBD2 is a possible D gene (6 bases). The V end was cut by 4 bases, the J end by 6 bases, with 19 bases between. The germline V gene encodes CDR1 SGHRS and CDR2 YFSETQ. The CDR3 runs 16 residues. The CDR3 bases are TGCGCCAGCAGCCGGGACGGGAGCTTTTGGGCCGGGGAGCTGTTTTTT. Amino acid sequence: CASSRDGSFWAGELFF.

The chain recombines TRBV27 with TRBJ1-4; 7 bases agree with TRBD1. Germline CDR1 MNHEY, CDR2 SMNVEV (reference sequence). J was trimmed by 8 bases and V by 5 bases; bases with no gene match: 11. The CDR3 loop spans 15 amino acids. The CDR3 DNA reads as TGTGCCAGCAGTATCAGAGACAGGGTAGGGGAAAAACTGTTTTTT. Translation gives CASSIRDRVGEKLFF.

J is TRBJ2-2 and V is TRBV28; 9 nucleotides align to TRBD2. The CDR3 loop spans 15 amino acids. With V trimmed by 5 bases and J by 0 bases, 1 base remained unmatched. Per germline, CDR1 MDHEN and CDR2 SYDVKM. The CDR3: CASSASGANTGELFF. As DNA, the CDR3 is TGTGCCAGCAGTGCTAGCGGGGCGAACACCGGGGAGCTGTTTTTT.

The chain's CDR3 is CANSGRKAYGYTF. In DNA form, the CDR3 reads TGTGCCAACTCGGGACGCAAAGCCTATGGCTACACCTTC. The chain employs TRBV27 and TRBJ1-2, with a possible D match to TRBD1 (5 bases). The germline CDR1 and CDR2 sequences are MNHEY and SMNVEV (reference sequence). Trimming removed 10 bases from V and 4 bases from J, with 16 bases in between. This CDR3 contains 13 residues.

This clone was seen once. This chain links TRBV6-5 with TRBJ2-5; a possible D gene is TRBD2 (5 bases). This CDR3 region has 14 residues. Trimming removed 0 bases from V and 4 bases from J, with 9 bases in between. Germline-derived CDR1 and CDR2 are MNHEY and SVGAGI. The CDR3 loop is CASSYSRASETQYF. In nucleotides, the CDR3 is TGTGCCAGCAGTTACTCGAGGGCTTCAGAGACCCAGTACTTC.

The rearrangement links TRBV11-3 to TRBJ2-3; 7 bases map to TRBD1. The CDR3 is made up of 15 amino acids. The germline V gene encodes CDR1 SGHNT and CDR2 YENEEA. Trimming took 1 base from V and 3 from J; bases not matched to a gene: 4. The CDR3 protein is CASSLGQGRTDTQYF. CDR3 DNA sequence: TGTGCCAGCAGCTTAGGACAGGGAAGGACAGATACGCAGTATTTT.